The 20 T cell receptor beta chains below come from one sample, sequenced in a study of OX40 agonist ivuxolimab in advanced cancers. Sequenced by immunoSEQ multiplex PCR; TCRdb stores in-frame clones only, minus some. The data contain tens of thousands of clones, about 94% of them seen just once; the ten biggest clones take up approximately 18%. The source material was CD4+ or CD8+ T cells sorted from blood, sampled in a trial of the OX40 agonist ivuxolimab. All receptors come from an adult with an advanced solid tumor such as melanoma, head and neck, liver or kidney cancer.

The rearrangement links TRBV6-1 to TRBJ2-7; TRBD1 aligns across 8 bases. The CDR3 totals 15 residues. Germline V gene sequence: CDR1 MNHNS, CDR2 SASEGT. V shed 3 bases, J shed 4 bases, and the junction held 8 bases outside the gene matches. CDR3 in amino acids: CASSDGTGDVYEQYF. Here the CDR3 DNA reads TGTGCCAGCAGTGACGGGACAGGTGATGTTTACGAGCAGTACTTC.

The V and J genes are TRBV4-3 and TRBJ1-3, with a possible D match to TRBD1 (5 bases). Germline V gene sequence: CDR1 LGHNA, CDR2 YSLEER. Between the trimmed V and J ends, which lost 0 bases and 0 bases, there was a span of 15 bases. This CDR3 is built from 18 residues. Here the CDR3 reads CASSQDSPGRISGNTIYF. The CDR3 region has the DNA TGCGCCAGCAGCCAAGACAGCCCGGGGCGAATCTCTGGAAACACCATATATTTT.

The CDR3 region is CASSVSTLIQGVQEENTIYF. DNA of the CDR3: TGTGCCAGCAGCGTAAGCACCCTTATACAGGGGGTGCAAGAAGAAAACACCATATATTTT. The V call is TRBV9, the J call TRBJ1-3, with TRBD1 matching 8 bases. The CDR3 is 20 residues long. V dropped 1 base and J dropped 6; count of bases not matched to a gene: 21. CDR1 is SGDLS and CDR2 is YYNGEE in the germline V gene.

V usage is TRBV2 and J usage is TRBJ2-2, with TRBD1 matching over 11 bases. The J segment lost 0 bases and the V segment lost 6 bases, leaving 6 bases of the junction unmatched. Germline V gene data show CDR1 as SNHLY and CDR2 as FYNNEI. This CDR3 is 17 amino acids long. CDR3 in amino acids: CASRAGTGGSNTGELFF. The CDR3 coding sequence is TGTGCCAGCAGAGCCGGGACAGGGGGGTCGAACACCGGGGAGCTGTTTTTT.

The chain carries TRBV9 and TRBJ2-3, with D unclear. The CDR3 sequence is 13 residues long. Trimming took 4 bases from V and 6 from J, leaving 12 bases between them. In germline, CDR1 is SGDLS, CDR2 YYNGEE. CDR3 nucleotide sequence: TGTGCCAGCAGCCAGGATATTCCGGATACGCAGTATTTT. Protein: CASSQDIPDTQYF.

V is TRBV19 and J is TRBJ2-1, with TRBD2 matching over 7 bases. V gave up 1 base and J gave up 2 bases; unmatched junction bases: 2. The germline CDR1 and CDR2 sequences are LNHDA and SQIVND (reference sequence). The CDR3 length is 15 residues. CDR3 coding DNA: TGTGCCAGTAGTATAGCGGGGGGAGCCTACAATGAGCAGTTCTTC. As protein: CASSIAGGAYNEQFF.

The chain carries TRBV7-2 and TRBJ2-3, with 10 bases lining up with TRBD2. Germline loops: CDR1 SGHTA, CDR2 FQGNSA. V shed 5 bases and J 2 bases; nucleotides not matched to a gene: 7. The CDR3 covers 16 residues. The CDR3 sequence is CASSRLAGPHTDTQYF. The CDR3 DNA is TGTGCCAGCAGCCGACTAGCGGGTCCCCACACAGATACGCAGTATTTT. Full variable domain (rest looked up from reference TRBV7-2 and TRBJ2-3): GAGVSQSPSNKVTEKGKDVELRCDPISGHTALYWYRQSLGQGLEFLIYFQGNSAPDKSGLPSDRFSAERTGGSVSTLTIQRTQQEDSAVYLCASSRLAGPHTDTQYFGPGTRLTVL.

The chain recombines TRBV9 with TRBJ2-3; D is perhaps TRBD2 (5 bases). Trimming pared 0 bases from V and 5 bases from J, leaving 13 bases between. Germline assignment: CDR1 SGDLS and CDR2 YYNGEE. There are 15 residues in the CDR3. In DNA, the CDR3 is TGTGCCAGCAGCGTAGGGGGAGCAAGTGAAGATACGCAGTATTTT. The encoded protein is CASSVGGASEDTQYF.

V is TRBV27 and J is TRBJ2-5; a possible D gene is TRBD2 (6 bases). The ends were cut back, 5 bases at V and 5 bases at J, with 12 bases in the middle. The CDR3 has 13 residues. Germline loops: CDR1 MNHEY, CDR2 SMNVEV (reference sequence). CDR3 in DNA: TGTGCCAGCAGTGTCGCGGAGGGGGAGACCCAGTACTTC. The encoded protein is CASSVAEGETQYF.

This CDR3 reads CASSSQGARGITF. The CDR3 region has the DNA TGTGCCAGTAGTAGCCAGGGGGCGCGGGGAATTACCTTC. The chain is built from TRBV19 and TRBJ1-2; 8 bases line up with TRBD1. Germline CDR1 reads LNHDA; CDR2 reads SQIVND (reference sequence). This CDR3 has 13 residues. V was pared by 4 bases and J by 14 bases, with 12 bases of the junction left unmatched.

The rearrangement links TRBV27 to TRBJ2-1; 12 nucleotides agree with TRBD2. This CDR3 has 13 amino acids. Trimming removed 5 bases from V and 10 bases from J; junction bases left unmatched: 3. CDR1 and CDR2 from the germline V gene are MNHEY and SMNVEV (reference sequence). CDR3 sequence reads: CASSAGLAGEQFF. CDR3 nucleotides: TGTGCCAGCAGTGCCGGACTAGCGGGAGAGCAGTTCTTC.

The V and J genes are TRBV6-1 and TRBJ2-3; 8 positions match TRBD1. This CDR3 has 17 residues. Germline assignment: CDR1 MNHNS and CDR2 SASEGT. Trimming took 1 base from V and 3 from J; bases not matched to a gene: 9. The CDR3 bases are TGTGCCAGCAGTGAAGGGTGGTACAGGGGGAGTACAGATACGCAGTATTTT. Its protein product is CASSEGWYRGSTDTQYF.

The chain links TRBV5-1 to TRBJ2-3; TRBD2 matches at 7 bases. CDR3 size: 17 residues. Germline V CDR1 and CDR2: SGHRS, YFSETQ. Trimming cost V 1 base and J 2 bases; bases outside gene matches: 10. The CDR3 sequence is CASSLRGLPSLTDTQYF. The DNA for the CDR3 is TGCGCCAGCAGCTTGAGGGGACTACCTAGCCTCACAGATACGCAGTATTTT.

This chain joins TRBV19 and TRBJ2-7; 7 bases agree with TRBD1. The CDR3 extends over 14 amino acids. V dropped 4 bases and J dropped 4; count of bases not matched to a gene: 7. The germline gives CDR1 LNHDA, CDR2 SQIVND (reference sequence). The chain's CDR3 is CASSSRDRDYEQYF. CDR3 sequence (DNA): TGTGCCAGTAGTAGCCGGGACAGAGATTACGAGCAGTACTTC.

The CDR3 coding sequence is TGTGCCAGCAGCAAAGAAGAAAGCGGGAGTATTTCAGATACGCAGTATTTT. This encodes CASSKEESGSISDTQYF. The chain carries TRBV21-1 and TRBJ2-3; the table's D gene call, TRBD2, was not cross checked with the DNA. TRBV21-1 is annotated as a pseudogene. The CDR3 runs 17 residues.

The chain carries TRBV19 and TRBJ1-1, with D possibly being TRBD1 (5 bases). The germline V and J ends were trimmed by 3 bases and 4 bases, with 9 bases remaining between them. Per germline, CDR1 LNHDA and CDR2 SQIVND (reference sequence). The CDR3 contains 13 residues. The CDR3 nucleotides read TGTGCCAGTAGTATCTGGGGCCGCACTGAAGCTTTCTTT. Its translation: CASSIWGRTEAFF.

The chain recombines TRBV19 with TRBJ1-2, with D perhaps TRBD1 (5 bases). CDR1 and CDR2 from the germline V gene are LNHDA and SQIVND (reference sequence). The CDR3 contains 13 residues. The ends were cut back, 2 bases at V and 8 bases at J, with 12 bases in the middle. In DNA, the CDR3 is TGTGCCAGTAGTATACTCGGGACCTACGGCTACACCTTC. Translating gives CASSILGTYGYTF.

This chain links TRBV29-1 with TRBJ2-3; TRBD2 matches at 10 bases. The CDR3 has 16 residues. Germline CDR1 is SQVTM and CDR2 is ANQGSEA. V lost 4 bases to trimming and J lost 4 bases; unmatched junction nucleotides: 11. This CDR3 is CSVAPPSGRVPDTQYF. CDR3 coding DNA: TGCAGCGTTGCTCCTCCTAGCGGGAGAGTTCCAGATACGCAGTATTTT.

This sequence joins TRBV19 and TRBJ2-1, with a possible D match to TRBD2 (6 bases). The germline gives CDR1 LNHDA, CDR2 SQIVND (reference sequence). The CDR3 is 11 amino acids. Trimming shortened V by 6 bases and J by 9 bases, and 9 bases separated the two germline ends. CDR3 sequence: CASSRRGEQFF. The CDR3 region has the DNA TGTGCCAGTAGCCGGAGGGGTGAGCAGTTCTTC.

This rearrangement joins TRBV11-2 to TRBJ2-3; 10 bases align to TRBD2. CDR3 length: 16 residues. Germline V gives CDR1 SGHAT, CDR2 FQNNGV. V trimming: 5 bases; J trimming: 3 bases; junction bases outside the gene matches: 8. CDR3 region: CASSPPTSGLTDTQYF. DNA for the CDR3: TGTGCCAGCAGCCCTCCGACTAGCGGGTTGACAGATACGCAGTATTTT.